Shown below are 7 T cell receptor beta chains from a single sample sequenced in a study of B cell selection in AIRE deficiency. Using immunoSEQ multiplex PCR, the repertoire was profiled, and TCRdb retains in-frame clones only, with some absent. The table includes fewer than 25,000 clones, roughly 97% detected once. Sorting defined conventional CD4 T cells as CD4+CD127+. The sample was conventional CD4+ T cells sorted from PBMCs. The receptors originated from a human donor with AIRE deficiency.

This chain uses TRBV6-4 with TRBJ1-4; unclear D gene. The CDR3 loop spans 15 amino acids. Per the germline V gene, CDR1 is MRHNA and CDR2 is SNTAGT. The germline V and J ends were trimmed by 3 bases and 5 bases, with 13 bases remaining between them. The CDR3, as DNA: TGTGCCAGCAGTGATTCGAGGAGACCCAATGAAAAACTGTTTTTT. Translated: CASSDSRRPNEKLFF.

The chain links TRBV2 to TRBJ2-2, with 7 bases fitting TRBD1. CDR3 length equals 14 residues. The V gene's germline CDR1 is SNHLY and CDR2 FYNNEI. The J segment lost 5 bases and the V segment lost 11 bases, leaving 11 bases of the junction unmatched. As DNA, the CDR3 is TGTGCCGGACAGACAGGGTGGGGGACCGGGGAGCTGTTTTTT. Its protein product is CAGQTGWGTGELFF. The whole variable domain, remainder taken from reference TRBV2 and TRBJ2-2, is EPEVTQTPSHQVTQMGQEVILRCVPISNHLYFYWYRQILGQKVEFLVSFYNNEISEKSEIFDDQFSVERPDGSNFTLKIRSTKLEDSAMYFCAGQTGWGTGELFFGEGSRLTVL.

The V call is TRBV5-5, the J call TRBJ1-2; D gene unclear. V was clipped by 0 bases and J by 2 bases, with 8 bases between them. CDR1 is SGHKS and CDR2 is YYEKEE in the germline V gene (reference sequence). The CDR3 length is 14 residues. CDR3 loop: CASSLVTANYGYTF. For the CDR3, the DNA is TGTGCCAGCAGCTTGGTCACAGCGAACTATGGCTACACCTTC. Full variable domain (outside the CDR3, taken from reference TRBV5-5 and TRBJ1-2): DAGVTQSPTHLIKTRGQQVTLRCSPISGHKSVSWYQQVLGQGPQFIFQYYEKEERGRGNFPDRFSARQFPNYSSELNVNALLLGDSALYLCASSLVTANYGYTFGSGTRLTVV.

This clone occurred once. The gene calls are TRBV28 and TRBJ2-7, with 7 bases lining up with TRBD1. Germline CDR1 and CDR2: MDHEN and SYDVKM. The V gene end was trimmed by 6 bases and the J gene end by 4 bases; junction bases not matched to a gene: 9. This CDR3 comprises 14 residues. In DNA, the CDR3 is TGTGCCAGCAGAGGCTGGACAGGTATTTACGAGCAGTACTTC. Encoded protein: CASRGWTGIYEQYF.

This clone has a single count. The rearrangement joins TRBV7-9 to TRBJ2-7, with 8 nucleotides matching TRBD2. There are 13 residues in the CDR3. Unmatched junction bases numbered 7, after V lost 2 bases and J lost 10 bases. Per the germline V gene, CDR1 is SEHNR and CDR2 is FQNEAQ (reference sequence). CDR3: CASSLWSREGQYF. The CDR3 nucleotides are TGTGCCAGCAGCTTATGGTCCCGGGAGGGCCAGTACTTC.

V gene TRBV30 combines with J gene TRBJ1-5; D is undetermined. Germline V lookup: CDR1 GTSNPN, CDR2 SVGIG (reference sequence). Trimming shortened V by 2 bases and J by 2 bases, and 7 bases separated the two germline ends. This CDR3 region has 13 residues. The DNA of the CDR3 is TGTGCCTGGAGTTTGCAGGGCAATCAGCCCCAGCATTTT. This encodes CAWSLQGNQPQHF. The whole variable domain, remainder taken from reference TRBV30 and TRBJ1-5, is SQTIHQWPATLVQPVGSPLSLECTVEGTSNPNLYWYRQAAGRGLQLLFYSVGIGQISSEVPQNLSASRPQDRQFILSSKKLLLSDSGFYLCAWSLQGNQPQHFGDGTRLSIL.

This clone was counted once. The J gene is TRBJ1-1, the V gene TRBV7-9; D is unclear. The CDR3 totals 14 residues. V was trimmed by 1 base and J by 4 bases, leaving 10 bases between them. Germline CDR1 SEHNR, CDR2 FQNEAQ (reference sequence). The CDR3 coding sequence is TGTGCCAGCAGCTTAGTCGGGGAGGGCACTGAAGCTTTCTTT. Translation: CASSLVGEGTEAFF.